The clone carrying this T cell receptor (beta chain) was seen a few times. The CDR3 is made up of 11 amino acids. CDR1 DFQATT and CDR2 SNEGSKA come from the germline V gene (reference sequence). V was clipped by 3 bases and J by 6 bases, with 9 bases between them. This entry is derived from a study of neoadjuvant nivolumab and ipilimumab in lung cancer. TCRdb keeps only in-frame clones here, not all; method: immunoSEQ multiplex PCR. The sample holds thousands of clones; approximately 77% are singletons and the top ten take roughly 3.2%. J is TRBJ2-7 and V is TRBV20-1; D perhaps matches TRBD1 (6 bases). Sequencing was performed on tumor tissue, taken after neoadjuvant nivolumab, alone or with ipilimumab, at or shortly before surgery. The receptor was derived from an adult with non-small cell lung cancer. The CDR3 protein is CSASRGTEQYF. In nucleotides, the CDR3 is TGCAGTGCTAGCAGGGGAACCGAGCAGTACTTC.